What follows are 24 T cell receptor beta chains derived from one specimen sequenced in a study of T cell responses to AZD1222 COVID-19 vaccine (dated by TCRdb to the early 2020s). Library prep was done by the immunoSEQ multiplex PCR assay. TCRdb limited this immuneACCESS table to in-frame rearrangements with V and J called. A share of clones is missing; checked studies link under half to unresolved V genes, and the rest is unexplained. In this sample the table shows about 64,000 clones, 75% to 85% of which occur a single time. Around an eighth of the sample comes from the top ten. This specimen's time point label, interpreted: about 28 days (+/-7) after the second vaccine dose. This specimen consisted of peripheral blood, obtained 28 days after the second AZD1222 dose. These receptors were taken from an adult who received the AZD1222 COVID-19 vaccine.

In its sample, this clone was seen once. The chain has TRBV2 and TRBJ2-7; D gene uncertain. The ends were cut back, 7 bases at V and 1 base at J, with 8 bases in the middle. Germline V gene data show CDR1 as SNHLY and CDR2 as FYNNEI. CDR3 size: 12 residues. CDR3 DNA: TGTGCCAGCAAAAGAGAGTCCTACGAGCAGTACTTC. Translation: CASKRESYEQYF.

The chain carries TRBV6-5 and TRBJ1-4; 7 nucleotides line up with TRBD1. V lost 0 bases to trimming and J lost 5 bases; unmatched junction nucleotides: 6. Germline V CDR1 and CDR2: MNHEY, SVGAGI. The CDR3 is 16 amino acids. CDR3 sequence (DNA): TGTGCCAGCAGTTACTCTCCCACAGGGGCCAATGAAAAACTGTTTTTT. This encodes CASSYSPTGANEKLFF.

The chain couples TRBV7-9 to TRBJ2-3, with D hard to call. The CDR3 is 12 residues long. Trimming removed 5 bases at V and 3 bases at J, with 6 bases between. Germline lookup yields CDR1 SEHNR and CDR2 FQNEAQ (reference sequence). The CDR3 reads CASSPETDTQYF. CDR3 DNA: TGTGCCAGCAGCCCCGAGACAGATACGCAGTATTTT. Combining the CDR3 with reference TRBV7-9 and TRBJ2-3 gives the whole variable domain DTGVSQNPRHKITKRGQNVTFRCDPISEHNRLYWYRQTLGQGPEFLTYFQNEAQLEKSRLLSDRFSAERPKGSFSTLEIQRTEQGDSAMYLCASSPETDTQYFGPGTRLTVL.

The CDR3, as DNA: TGTGCCATCAGTGAACGGGGCCAACGTGGGCATCGGCCCCAGCATTTT. Its protein is CAISERGQRGHRPQHF. V usage is TRBV10-3 and J usage is TRBJ1-5, with D possibly matching TRBD1 (5 bases). From germline, CDR1 is ENHRY and CDR2 SYGVKD. Trimming stripped 3 bases from V and 9 bases from J, with 21 bases between. The CDR3 sequence is 16 residues long.

The V gene is TRBV5-6, the J gene TRBJ1-4, with TRBD1 as a possible D gene (5 bases). Trimming shortened V by 4 bases and J by 8 bases, and 12 bases separated the two germline ends. Looked up from germline, CDR1 is SGHDT and CDR2 is YYEEEE. The CDR3 extends over 13 amino acids. Here the CDR3 reads CASSPRAIEKLFF. The CDR3 DNA reads as TGTGCCAGCAGCCCCAGGGCAATCGAAAAACTGTTTTTT.

The V gene is TRBV2, the J gene TRBJ2-2; a possible D gene is TRBD2 (6 bases). The V and J ends lost 1 base and 0 bases respectively, with 9 bases between them. There are 16 residues in the CDR3. Germline V lookup: CDR1 SNHLY, CDR2 FYNNEI. The CDR3: CASSEGGAPNTGELFF. The CDR3 nucleotides read TGTGCCAGCAGTGAAGGCGGGGCGCCGAACACCGGGGAGCTGTTTTTT. The whole variable domain, filled in from reference TRBV2 and TRBJ2-2, reads EPEVTQTPSHQVTQMGQEVILRCVPISNHLYFYWYRQILGQKVEFLVSFYNNEISEKSEIFDDQFSVERPDGSNFTLKIRSTKLEDSAMYFCASSEGGAPNTGELFFGEGSRLTVL.

Only one count was recorded for this clone. CDR3 region: CASSLFPTEINEKLFF. The CDR3 DNA follows: TGTGCCAGCAGCTTGTTCCCGACGGAGATTAATGAAAAACTGTTTTTT. V and J are TRBV5-6 and TRBJ1-4, with D hard to call. The CDR3 length is 16 residues. V was trimmed by 1 base and J by 4 bases, leaving 14 bases between them. CDR1 and CDR2 from the germline V gene are SGHDT and YYEEEE. The entire variable domain, with the rest obtained from reference TRBV5-6 and TRBJ1-4, is as follows: DAGVTQSPTHLIKTRGQQVTLRCSPKSGHDTVSWYQQALGQGPQFIFQYYEEEERQRGNFPDRFSGHQFPNYSSELNVNALLLGDSALYLCASSLFPTEINEKLFFGSGTQLSVL.

This rearrangement joins TRBV6-5 to TRBJ2-5; the D gene is possibly TRBD2 (6 bases). Germline CDR1 is MNHEY and CDR2 is SVGAGI. This CDR3 spans 12 amino acids. V lost 8 bases and J 1 base, leaving 8 bases between the germline ends. The DNA of the CDR3 is TGTGCCAGCCTGACTAGCCAAGAGACCCAGTACTTC. Encoded protein: CASLTSQETQYF.

This clone showed up just once. The chain carries TRBV18 and TRBJ1-1, with TRBD1 matching over 7 bases. The CDR3 consists of 15 residues. Germline CDR1 reads KGHSH; CDR2 reads LQKENI. After removal of 4 bases from V and 0 bases from J, the junction contained 5 bases not matched to a gene. DNA of the CDR3: TGTGCCAGCTCACTGCAGGGGGGAATGAACACTGAAGCTTTCTTT. Translated: CASSLQGGMNTEAFF.

The chain has TRBV6-5 and TRBJ2-3; no clear D. This CDR3 is built from 13 residues. Germline CDR1 is MNHEY and CDR2 is SVGAGI. Trimming stripped 6 bases from V and 1 base from J, with 8 bases between. DNA for the CDR3: TGTGCCAGCAGGAACCATCGCACAGATACGCAGTATTTT. As protein: CASRNHRTDTQYF.

The rearrangement links TRBV9 to TRBJ2-7; 8 bases agree with TRBD1. CDR1 and CDR2 (germline): SGDLS, YYNGEE. The CDR3 has 15 amino acids. V was clipped by 3 bases and J by 7 bases; unmatched bases: 12. The CDR3 region has the DNA TGTGCCAGCAGCGCAACAGGGGGAATGGTGAGGGAGCAGTACTTC. Translated, it gives CASSATGGMVREQYF.

The table lists this clone with a few counts. The chain couples TRBV7-8 to TRBJ2-7; the match to TRBD2 covers 10 bases. Germline values: CDR1 SGHVS, CDR2 FQNEAQ. This CDR3 is 15 amino acids long. V lost 6 bases to trimming and J lost 5 bases; unmatched junction nucleotides: 10. The CDR3: CASRIDLAGVNEQYF. The DNA for the CDR3 is TGTGCCAGCAGGATAGATCTAGCGGGGGTAAACGAGCAGTACTTC.

Comment on this clone: One end of the junction is discordant with germline, which a read error may explain. The rearrangement uses TRBV7-9 and TRBJ2-5; D gene ambiguous. This CDR3 has 14 residues. CDR1 is SEHNR, CDR2 FQNEAQ, per germline (reference sequence). The chain's CDR3 is CASSLAIVEEAQYF. In nucleotides, the CDR3 is TGTGCCAGCAGCTTAGCGATTGTTGAAGAGGCCCAGTACTTC.

The chain employs TRBV27 and TRBJ2-7; D remains ambiguous. The CDR3 covers 15 residues. The V end lost 3 bases, the J end lost 2 bases, and 14 bases lay between the germline ends. Germline V gene data show CDR1 as MNHEY and CDR2 as SMNVEV (reference sequence). The CDR3: CASSFAAGVAYEQYF. The CDR3 bases are TGTGCCAGCAGTTTTGCGGCAGGTGTAGCCTACGAGCAGTACTTC.

V is TRBV3-1 (or the pseudogene TRBV3-2) and J is TRBJ1-2; the D is unclear. The CDR3 spans 13 residues. Germline values: CDR1 LGHDT, CDR2 YNNKEL (reference sequence). V lost 5 bases and J 10 bases, leaving 17 bases between the germline ends. The CDR3 DNA follows: TGTGCCAGCAGCTCTAGTCGAGTGGCCTTCTACACCTTC. It yields the protein CASSSSRVAFYTF.

The J gene is TRBJ2-7, the V gene TRBV11-2, with D maybe TRBD2 (5 bases). This CDR3 spans 13 amino acids. Between the trimmed V and J ends, which lost 4 bases and 3 bases, there was a span of 10 bases. Germline V lookup: CDR1 SGHAT, CDR2 FQNNGV. The CDR3 sequence is CASSSLENYEQYF. The CDR3 DNA sequence: TGTGCCAGCAGCTCACTAGAAAACTACGAGCAGTACTTC.

The chain recombines TRBV9 with TRBJ2-3, with TRBD1 as a possible D gene (6 bases). The germline V and J ends were trimmed by 3 bases and 2 bases, with 10 bases remaining between them. This CDR3 has 14 residues. Germline CDR1 is SGDLS and CDR2 is YYNGEE. The CDR3 nucleotides read TGTGCCAGCAGCGCGGACAGTTACACAGATACGCAGTATTTT. Encoded protein: CASSADSYTDTQYF.

V usage is TRBV7-2 and J usage is TRBJ1-2; TRBD1 aligns across 8 bases. Trimming removed 1 base from V and 4 bases from J; junction bases left unmatched: 2. The V gene's germline CDR1 is SGHTA and CDR2 FQGNSA. The CDR3 totals 14 residues. The DNA of the CDR3 is TGTGCCAGCAGCTTAGACAGGGGGACCTATGGCTACACCTTC. It translates to CASSLDRGTYGYTF. Drawing the rest from reference TRBV7-2 and TRBJ1-2, the complete variable domain is GAGVSQSPSNKVTEKGKDVELRCDPISGHTALYWYRQSLGQGLEFLIYFQGNSAPDKSGLPSDRFSAERTGGSVSTLTIQRTQQEDSAVYLCASSLDRGTYGYTFGSGTRLTVV.

V and J are TRBV7-2 and TRBJ1-3, with 10 bases lining up with TRBD1. CDR1 and CDR2 (germline): SGHTA, FQGNSA. The CDR3 covers 13 residues. After removal of 6 bases from V and 8 bases from J, the junction contained 4 bases not matched to a gene. The CDR3 DNA reads as TGTGCCAGCAGGAGTGGACAGGGGGACACCATATATTTT. Translated: CASRSGQGDTIYF. The full variable domain, in which reference TRBV7-2 and TRBJ1-3 provide the parts outside the CDR3, is GAGVSQSPSNKVTEKGKDVELRCDPISGHTALYWYRQSLGQGLEFLIYFQGNSAPDKSGLPSDRFSAERTGGSVSTLTIQRTQQEDSAVYLCASRSGQGDTIYFGEGSWLTVV.

V gene TRBV7-2 combines with J gene TRBJ1-2; D remains ambiguous. Trimming removed 5 bases at V and 6 bases at J, with 13 bases between. Germline CDR1 SGHTA, CDR2 FQGNSA. There are 13 residues in the CDR3. CDR3 DNA sequence: TGTGCCAGCAGCCTGCCAAGCCGAGATGGCTACACCTTC. Its translation is CASSLPSRDGYTF.

This rearrangement joins TRBV27 to TRBJ2-1; maybe TRBD1 (6 bases). The V gene lost 5 bases and the J gene lost 8 bases, with 19 bases spanning the gap. CDR1 and CDR2 from the germline V gene are MNHEY and SMNVEV (reference sequence). This CDR3 comprises 15 residues. CDR3 nucleotides: TGTGCCAGCAGTCAACAGGGTGTTGGACCCGATGAGCAGTTCTTC. It codes for CASSQQGVGPDEQFF.

Only a few counts were recorded for this clone. J is TRBJ1-6 and V is TRBV6-5; 9 bases map to TRBD1. The CDR3 runs to 14 residues. The germline gives CDR1 MNHEY, CDR2 SVGAGI. J was trimmed by 9 bases and V by 7 bases; bases with no gene match: 7. The CDR3 region is CASTPGQGSSPLHF. The DNA for the CDR3 is TGTGCCAGCACTCCGGGACAGGGAAGTTCACCCCTCCACTTT.

The chain links TRBV19 to TRBJ2-3; TRBD1 agrees at 10 bases. Germline V gives CDR1 LNHDA, CDR2 SQIVND (reference sequence). The CDR3 extends over 16 amino acids. The junction had 6 bases not matched to a gene; V was cut back by 1 base and J by 5 bases. For the CDR3, the DNA is TGTGCCAGTAGTATAGGGGCGGGACAGGGGAGAGATACGCAGTATTTT. Protein product: CASSIGAGQGRDTQYF.

The chain joins TRBV29-1 to TRBJ1-2, with a possible D match to TRBD1 (5 bases). From germline, CDR1 is SQVTM and CDR2 ANQGSEA. The CDR3 length is 14 residues. V was clipped by 5 bases and J by 6 bases, with 19 bases between them. The CDR3 sequence: CSVHGAGPGDGYTF. The CDR3 DNA follows: TGCAGCGTTCACGGGGCAGGGCCGGGGGATGGCTACACCTTC.